This TCR beta chain was sequenced for a study of shared clonotypes between healthy human individuals. At a deep level, the assay was run. It was across several immunoSEQ plates that each subset's genomic DNA was evenly split. Measured with immunoSEQ multiplex PCR; TCRdb has only the in-frame clones, and not every one. In the table there are about half a million clones, about 85% of which are singletons. The germline V and J ends were trimmed by 5 bases and 3 bases, with 11 bases remaining between them. The CDR3 is 12 amino acids. In germline, CDR1 is SQVTM, CDR2 ANQGSEA. As for this clone: Its cognate antigen is unknown.

Points from the study as a whole: Few donors restricted represented genetic and exposure-history diversity.

The chain links TRBV29-1 to TRBJ2-7; TRBD2 might be the D (6 bases). The receptor was isolated from a middle-aged woman in good health. Some clones in this sample may be carry-over from other donors' samples. The sequencing sample was made of PBMCs. In DNA form, the CDR3 reads TGCAGCGTTCGGACTAACCTCTACGAGCAGTACTTC. It encodes CSVRTNLYEQYF.